This T cell receptor beta chain was documented in a study of T cells in Graves' hyperthyroidism and ophthalmopathy. Study in general: Prior to any treatment, at the point of initial diagnosis, peripheral blood was collected.

Germline V lookup: CDR1 SGHAT, CDR2 FQNNGV. CDR3 length: 16 amino acids. V was pared by 5 bases and J by 0 bases, with 6 bases of the junction left unmatched. The CDR3 regions of TCR beta were amplified from RNA transcripts. The HTBI primer set was used in a first-round RT-PCR of the TCR CDR3. TCRdb ran MiXCR on the multiplex PCR reads and lists one entry per CDR3 protein. This sample yields roughly 290,000 distinct CDR3 sequences, of which approximately 14% are seen a single time; 7% to 9% belongs to the top ten. Uncontrolled infection, other autoimmune disease, pregnancy or lactation disqualified patients from enrolment.

The receptor's source is a woman aged 40 to 55 with Graves' hyperthyroidism. The rearrangement links TRBV11-2 to TRBJ2-7; TRBD2 agrees at 11 bases. The sample was blood. The CDR3 sequence: CASSRGTSGSSYEQYF. CDR3 coding DNA: TGTGCCAGCAGCCGAGGGACTAGCGGTAGCTCCTACGAGCAGTACTTC.